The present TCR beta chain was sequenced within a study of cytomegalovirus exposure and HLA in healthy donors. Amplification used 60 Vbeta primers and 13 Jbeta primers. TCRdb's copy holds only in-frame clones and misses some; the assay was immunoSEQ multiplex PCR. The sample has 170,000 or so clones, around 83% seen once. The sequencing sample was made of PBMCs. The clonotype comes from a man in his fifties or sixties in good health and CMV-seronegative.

This chain's CDR3 is CASSLQGGGNTIYF. As DNA, the CDR3 is TGTGCCAGCAGCCTCCAGGGGGGCGGAAACACCATATATTTT. The V call is TRBV14, the J call TRBJ1-3, with TRBD1 matching over 7 bases. CDR3 size: 14 residues. The germline V gene encodes CDR1 SGHDN and CDR2 FVKESK. Unmatched junction bases numbered 4, after V lost 4 bases and J lost 4 bases.